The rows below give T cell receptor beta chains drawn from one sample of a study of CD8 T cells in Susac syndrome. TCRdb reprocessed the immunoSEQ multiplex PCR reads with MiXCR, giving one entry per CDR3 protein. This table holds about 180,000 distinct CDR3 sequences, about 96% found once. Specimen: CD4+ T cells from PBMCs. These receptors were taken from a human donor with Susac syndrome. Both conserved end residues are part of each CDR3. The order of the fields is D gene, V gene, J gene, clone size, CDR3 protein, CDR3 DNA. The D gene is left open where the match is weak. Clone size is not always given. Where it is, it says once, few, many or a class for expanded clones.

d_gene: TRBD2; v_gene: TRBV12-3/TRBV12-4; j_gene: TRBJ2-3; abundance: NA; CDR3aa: CASSSPGLATDTQYF; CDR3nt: TGTGCCAGCAGTTCCCCGGGACTAGCAACAGATACGCAGTATTTT
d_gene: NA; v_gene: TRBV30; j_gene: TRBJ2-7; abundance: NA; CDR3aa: CAWSPGPFEQYF; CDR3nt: TGTGCCTGGTCCCCGGGGCCCTTTGAGCAGTACTTC
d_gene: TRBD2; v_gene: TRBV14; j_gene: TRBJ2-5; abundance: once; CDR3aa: CASSQRTSGRETQYF; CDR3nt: TGTGCCAGCAGCCAGAGGACTAGCGGGAGAGAGACCCAGTACTTC
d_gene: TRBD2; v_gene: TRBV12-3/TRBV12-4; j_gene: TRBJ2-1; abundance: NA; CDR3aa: CASSPWEGENEQFF; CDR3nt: TGTGCCAGCAGCCCGTGGGAGGGAGAGAATGAGCAGTTCTTC
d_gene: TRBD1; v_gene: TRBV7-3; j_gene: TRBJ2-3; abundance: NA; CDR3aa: CASSPGTAADTQYF; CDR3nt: TGTGCCAGCAGCCCCGGGACAGCTGCAGATACGCAGTATTTT
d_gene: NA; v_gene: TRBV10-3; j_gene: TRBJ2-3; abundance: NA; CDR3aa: CAISELAVTDTQYF; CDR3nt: TGTGCCATCAGTGAGTTGGCAGTGACAGATACGCAGTATTTT
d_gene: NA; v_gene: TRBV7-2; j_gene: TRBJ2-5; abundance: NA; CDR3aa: CASSLDFTGETQYF; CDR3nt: TGTGCCAGCAGCCTGGACTTCACCGGGGAGACCCAGTACTTC
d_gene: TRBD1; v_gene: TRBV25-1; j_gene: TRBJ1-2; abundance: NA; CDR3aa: CASSPQGQGGPYGYTF; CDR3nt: TGTGCCAGCAGTCCCCAGGGACAGGGAGGACCTTATGGCTACACCTTC
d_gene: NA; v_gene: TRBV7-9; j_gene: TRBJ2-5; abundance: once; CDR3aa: CASSLASHQETQYF; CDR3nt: TGTGCCAGCAGCTTAGCTAGCCACCAAGAGACCCAGTACTTC
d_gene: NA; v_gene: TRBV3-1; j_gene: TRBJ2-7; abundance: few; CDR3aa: CASSQTSYEQYF; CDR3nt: TGTGCCAGCAGCCAAACATCCTACGAGCAGTACTTC
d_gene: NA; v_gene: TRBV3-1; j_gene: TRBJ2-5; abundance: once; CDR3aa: CASSQDLAASGSQYF; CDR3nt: TGTGCCAGCAGCCAAGATTTAGCGGCTAGTGGGTCCCAGTACTTC
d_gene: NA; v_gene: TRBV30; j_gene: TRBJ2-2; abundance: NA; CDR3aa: CAWSVWDNTGELFF; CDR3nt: TGTGCCTGGAGTGTCTGGGATAACACCGGGGAGCTGTTTTTT
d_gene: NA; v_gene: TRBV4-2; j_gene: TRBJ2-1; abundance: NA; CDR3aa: CASSQEAGTYNEQFF; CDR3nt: TGTGCCAGCAGCCAAGAGGCGGGAACCTACAATGAGCAGTTCTTC
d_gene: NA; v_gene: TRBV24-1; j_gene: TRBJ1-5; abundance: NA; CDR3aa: CATSPSGEQPQHF; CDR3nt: TGTGCCACCAGCCCCTCGGGGGAGCAGCCCCAGCATTTT
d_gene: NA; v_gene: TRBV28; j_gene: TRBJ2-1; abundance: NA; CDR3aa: CASSLAGYNEQFF; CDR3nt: TGTGCCAGCAGTTTGGCGGGGTACAATGAGCAGTTCTTC
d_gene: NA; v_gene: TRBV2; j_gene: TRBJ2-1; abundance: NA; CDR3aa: CASSLGGRSEQFF; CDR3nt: TGTGCCAGCAGCCTAGGGGGGCGAAGTGAGCAGTTCTTC
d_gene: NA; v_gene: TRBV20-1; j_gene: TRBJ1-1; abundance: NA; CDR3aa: CSAEVDRRNTEAFF; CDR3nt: TGCAGTGCTGAGGTCGACAGGCGGAACACTGAAGCTTTCTTT
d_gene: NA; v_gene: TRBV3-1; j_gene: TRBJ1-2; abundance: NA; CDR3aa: CASSQDGSRGYTF; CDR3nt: TGTGCCAGCAGCCAAGATGGCAGCCGCGGCTACACCTTC
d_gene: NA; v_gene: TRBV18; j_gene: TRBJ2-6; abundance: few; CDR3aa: CASSGRSGANVLTF; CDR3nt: TGTGCCAGCTCAGGACGCTCTGGGGCCAACGTCCTGACTTTC
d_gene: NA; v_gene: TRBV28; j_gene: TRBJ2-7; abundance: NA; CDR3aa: CASSLEGWEQYF; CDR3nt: TGTGCCAGCAGCCTGGAAGGTTGGGAGCAGTACTTC
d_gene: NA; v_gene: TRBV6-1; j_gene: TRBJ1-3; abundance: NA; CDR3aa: CASSEASGLSGNTIYF; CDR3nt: TGTGCCAGCAGTGAAGCGTCGGGGCTCTCTGGAAACACCATATATTTT
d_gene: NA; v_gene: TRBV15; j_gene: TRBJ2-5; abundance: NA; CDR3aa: CATSRGARGETQYF; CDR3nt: TGTGCCACCAGCAGAGGGGCCCGAGGAGAGACCCAGTACTTC
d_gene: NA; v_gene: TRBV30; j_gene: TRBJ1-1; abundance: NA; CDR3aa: CAWSERRDTEAFF; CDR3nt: TGTGCCTGGAGTGAGCGCAGGGACACTGAAGCTTTCTTT
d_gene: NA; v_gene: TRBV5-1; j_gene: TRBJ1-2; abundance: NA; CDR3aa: CASRSGRTMLGYTF; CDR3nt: TGCGCCAGCCGCTCTGGACGGACGATGTTAGGCTACACCTTC
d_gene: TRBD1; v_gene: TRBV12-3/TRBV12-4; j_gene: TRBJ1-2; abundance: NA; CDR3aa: CASSSGQVYGYTF; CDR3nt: TGTGCCAGCAGTTCCGGACAGGTCTATGGCTACACCTTC
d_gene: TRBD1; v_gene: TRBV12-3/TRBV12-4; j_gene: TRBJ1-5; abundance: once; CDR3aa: CASTSGTGYQPQHF; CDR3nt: TGTGCCAGCACCAGTGGGACAGGGTATCAGCCCCAGCATTTT
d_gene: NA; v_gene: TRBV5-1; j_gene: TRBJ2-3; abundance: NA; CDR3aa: CASSGDWSPTDTQYF; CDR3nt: TGCGCCAGCAGCGGGGACTGGTCCCCCACAGATACGCAGTATTTT
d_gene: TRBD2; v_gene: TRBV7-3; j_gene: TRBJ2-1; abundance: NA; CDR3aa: CASSPGGLSYNEQFF; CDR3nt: TGTGCCAGCAGCCCGGGGGGGCTCTCCTACAATGAGCAGTTCTTC
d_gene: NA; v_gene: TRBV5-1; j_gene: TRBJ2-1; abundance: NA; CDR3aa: CASSFDRANEQFF; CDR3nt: TGCGCCAGCAGCTTTGATCGGGCCAATGAGCAGTTCTTC
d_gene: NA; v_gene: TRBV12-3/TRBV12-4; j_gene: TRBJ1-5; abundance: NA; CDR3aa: CASTQLSNQPQHF; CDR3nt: TGTGCCAGCACCCAACTTAGCAATCAGCCCCAGCATTTT
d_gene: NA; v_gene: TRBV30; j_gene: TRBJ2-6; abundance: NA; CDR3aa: CAWSQASGANVLTF; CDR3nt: TGTGCCTGGAGTCAGGCTTCTGGGGCCAACGTCCTGACTTTC
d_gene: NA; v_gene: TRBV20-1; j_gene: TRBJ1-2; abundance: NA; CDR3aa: CSAPTTPTGPYGYTF; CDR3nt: TGCAGTGCTCCAACCACCCCGACAGGCCCATATGGCTACACCTTC
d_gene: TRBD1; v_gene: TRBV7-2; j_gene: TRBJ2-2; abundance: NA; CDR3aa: CASSFPDRGQLFF; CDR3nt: TGTGCCAGCAGCTTCCCTGACAGGGGTCAGCTGTTTTTT
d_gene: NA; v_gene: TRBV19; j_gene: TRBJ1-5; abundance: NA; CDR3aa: CASTPIKRAMGQPQHF; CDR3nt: TGTGCCAGTACCCCTATAAAGCGGGCCATGGGACAGCCCCAGCATTTT
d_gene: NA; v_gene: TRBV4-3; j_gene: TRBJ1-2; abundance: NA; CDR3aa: CASSQDSMTNYGYTF; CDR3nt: TGCGCCAGCAGCCAAGATTCAATGACAAACTATGGCTACACCTTC
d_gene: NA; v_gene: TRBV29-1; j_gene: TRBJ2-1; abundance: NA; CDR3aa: CSVQPTGGSRVYEQFF; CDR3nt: TGCAGCGTACAACCGACCGGCGGTTCCCGGGTCTATGAGCAGTTCTTC
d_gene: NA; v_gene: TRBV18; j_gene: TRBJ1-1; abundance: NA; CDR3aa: CASSRSDRENAEAFF; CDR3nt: TGTGCCAGCTCACGATCGGACCGAGAGAATGCTGAAGCTTTCTTT
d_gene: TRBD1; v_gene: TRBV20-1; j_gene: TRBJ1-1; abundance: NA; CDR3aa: CSGLNQGAYTEAFF; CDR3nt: TGCAGTGGCCTGAACCAGGGGGCATACACTGAAGCTTTCTTT